This T cell receptor (beta chain) stems from a study of blood T cell repertoires in COVID-19. At the level of the study: T cells, B-cell-depleted T cells, or PBMCs supplied cDNA or gDNA.

CDR1 and CDR2 (germline): MNHEY, SVGEGT. CDR3 length equals 14 residues. V was shortened by 0 bases and J by 0 bases, with 3 bases between the two germline ends. Original processing notes: Scientists estimated how many nucleated cells there were by amplifying reference gene primers. Repertoires were generated with immunoSEQ multiplex PCR, while TCRdb's copy carries only in-frame clones and drops some. Clone size and the V and J calls come from that table; the DNA yielded D and trimming. This sample has 100,000 or so clones, with roughly 80% found just once. This clone has only one observation. V is TRBV6-2 or TRBV6-3 and J is TRBJ1-3; D gene unclear. The TCR originated in a woman at least 80 years old with acute or convalescent COVID-19. Sequenced material: peripheral blood. The CDR3 sequence is CASSYSNSGNTIYF. The CDR3 DNA reads as TGTGCCAGCAGTTACTCCAACTCTGGAAACACCATATATTTT.